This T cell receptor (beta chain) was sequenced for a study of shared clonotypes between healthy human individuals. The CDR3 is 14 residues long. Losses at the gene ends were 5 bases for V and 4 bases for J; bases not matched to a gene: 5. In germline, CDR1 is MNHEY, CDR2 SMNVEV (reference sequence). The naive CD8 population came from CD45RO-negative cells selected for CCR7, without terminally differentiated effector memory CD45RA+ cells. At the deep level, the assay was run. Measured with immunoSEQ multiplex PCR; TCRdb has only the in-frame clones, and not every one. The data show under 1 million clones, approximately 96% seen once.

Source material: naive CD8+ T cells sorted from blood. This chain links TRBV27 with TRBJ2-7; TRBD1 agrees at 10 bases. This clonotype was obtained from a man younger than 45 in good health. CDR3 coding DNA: TGTGCCAGCAGTCGACAGGGGGCTGTGTACGAGCAGTACTTC. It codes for CASSRQGAVYEQYF.